This T cell receptor (beta chain) was found in a study of breast tumors, draining lymph nodes, adjacent tissues. Germline V gene sequence: CDR1 DFQATT, CDR2 SNEGSKA (reference sequence). There are 16 residues in the CDR3. J gave up 8 bases and V 0 bases, and 10 bases lay outside the gene matches. TCRdb reprocessed the multiplex PCR reads with MiXCR, giving one entry per CDR3 protein. The table lists more than 14,000 distinct CDR3 sequences, 45% to 60% of them singletons. Study-wide results and caveats: Most tumor T cells seemingly derive from lymph node, then expand in tumor. Compared with basal-like, luminal-like tumors shared significantly more repertoire with nontumor tissue. Tumor TCR diversity was below lymph nodes but above nontumor tissue.

This clonotype came up many times. Its specificity is unknown. Sequencing was carried out using tumor-adjacent breast tissue. The receptor was derived from a female donor with breast cancer. Some clones in this sample may be carry-over from other donors' samples. The rearrangement joins TRBV20-1 to TRBJ2-1; 10 nucleotides line up with TRBD2. For the CDR3, the DNA is TGCAGTGCTAGAGATACGAGGGCTAGCGGGGGATATGAGCAGTTCTTC. Residues: CSARDTRASGGYEQFF.